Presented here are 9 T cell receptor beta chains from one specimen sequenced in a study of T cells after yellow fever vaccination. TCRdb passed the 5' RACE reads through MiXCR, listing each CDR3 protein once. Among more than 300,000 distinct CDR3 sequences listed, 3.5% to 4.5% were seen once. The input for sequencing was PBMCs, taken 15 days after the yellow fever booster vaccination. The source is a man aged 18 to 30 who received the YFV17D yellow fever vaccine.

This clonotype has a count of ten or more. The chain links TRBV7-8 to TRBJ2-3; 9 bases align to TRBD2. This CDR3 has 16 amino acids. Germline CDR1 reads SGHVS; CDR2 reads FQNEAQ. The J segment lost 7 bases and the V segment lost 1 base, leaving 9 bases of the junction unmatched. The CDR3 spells CASSLGAGGQVNTQYF. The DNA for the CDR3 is TGTGCCAGCAGCTTAGGAGCGGGGGGCCAGGTGAATACGCAGTATTTT.

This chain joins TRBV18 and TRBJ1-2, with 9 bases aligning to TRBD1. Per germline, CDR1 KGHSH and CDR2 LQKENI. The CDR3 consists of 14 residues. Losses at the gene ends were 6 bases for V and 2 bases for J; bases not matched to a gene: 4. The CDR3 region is CASSAGTGNYGYTF. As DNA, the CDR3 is TGTGCCAGCTCGGCCGGGACAGGGAACTATGGCTACACCTTC.

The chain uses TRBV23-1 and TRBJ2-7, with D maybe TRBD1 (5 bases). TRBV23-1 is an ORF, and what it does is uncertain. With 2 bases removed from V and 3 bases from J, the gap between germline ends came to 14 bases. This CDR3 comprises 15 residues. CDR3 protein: CASSQRDSRFYEQYV. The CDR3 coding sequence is TGCGCCAGCAGTCAAAGAGACAGCCGATTCTACGAGCAGTACGTC.

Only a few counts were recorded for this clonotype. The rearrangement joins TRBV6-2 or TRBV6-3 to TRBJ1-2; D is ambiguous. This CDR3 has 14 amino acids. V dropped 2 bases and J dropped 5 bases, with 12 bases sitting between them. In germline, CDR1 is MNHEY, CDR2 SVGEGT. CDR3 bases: TGTGCCAGCAGTTACCCGAGTCGAGAATATGGCTACACCTTC. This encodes CASSYPSREYGYTF.

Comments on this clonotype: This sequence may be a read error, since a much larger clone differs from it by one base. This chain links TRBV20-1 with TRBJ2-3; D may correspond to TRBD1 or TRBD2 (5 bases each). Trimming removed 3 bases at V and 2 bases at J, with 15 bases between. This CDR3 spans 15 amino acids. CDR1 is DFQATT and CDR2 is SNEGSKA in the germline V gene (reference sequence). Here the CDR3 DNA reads TGCAGTGCTAGTGAGGGGAGACGTTCCACAGATACGCAGTATTTT. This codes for CSASEGRRSTDTQYF.

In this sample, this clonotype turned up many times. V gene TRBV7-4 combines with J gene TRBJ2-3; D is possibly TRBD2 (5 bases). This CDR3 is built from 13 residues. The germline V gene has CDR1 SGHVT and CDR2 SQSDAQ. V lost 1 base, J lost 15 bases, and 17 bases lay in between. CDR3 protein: CASSLVFVPPGYF. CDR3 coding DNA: TGTGCCAGCAGCTTAGTATTTGTGCCTCCGGGATATTTT.

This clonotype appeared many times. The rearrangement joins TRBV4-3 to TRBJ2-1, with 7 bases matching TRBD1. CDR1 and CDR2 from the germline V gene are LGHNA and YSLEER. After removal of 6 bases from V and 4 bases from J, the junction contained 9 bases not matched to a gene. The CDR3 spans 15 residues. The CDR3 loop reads CASRAGTASYNEQFF. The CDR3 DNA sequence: TGCGCCAGCAGGGCCGGGACAGCGTCTTACAATGAGCAGTTCTTC.

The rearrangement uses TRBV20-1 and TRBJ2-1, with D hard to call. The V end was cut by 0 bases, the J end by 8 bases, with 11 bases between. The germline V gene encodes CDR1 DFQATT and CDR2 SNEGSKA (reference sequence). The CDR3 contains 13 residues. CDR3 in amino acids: CSARDQKMHEQFF. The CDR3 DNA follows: TGCAGTGCTAGAGATCAAAAGATGCATGAGCAGTTCTTC.

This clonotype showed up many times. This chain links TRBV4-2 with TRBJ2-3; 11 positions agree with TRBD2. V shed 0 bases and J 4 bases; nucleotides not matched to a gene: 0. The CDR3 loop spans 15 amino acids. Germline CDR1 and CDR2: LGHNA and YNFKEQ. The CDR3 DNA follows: TGTGCCAGCAGCCAAGATAGCGGGGGGGCAGATACGCAGTATTTT. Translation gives CASSQDSGGADTQYF.